Here is one T cell receptor beta chain with its context. As yet, its antigen is unknown. Only in-frame clones appear in the TCRdb table, and some are missing; sequencing was by immunoSEQ multiplex PCR. The sample contains hundreds of thousands of clones, approximately 96% of which appear only once. This record comes from a study of shared clonotypes between healthy human individuals. Naive CD8 cells, CD45RO-negative and positively selected for CCR7, excluded terminally differentiated effector memory CD45RA+ cells. Those who donated, Caucasian adults without exception, all lived in Nashville, Tennessee. Study results and caveats: In general, naive subsets displayed greater estimated richness than memory subsets did.

The receptor was isolated from a woman between 25 and 40 years old in good health. The sequenced sample was naive CD8+ T cells sorted from blood.

The CDR3 here is CASSFVVASGSYEQYF. The CDR3 DNA reads as TGTGCCAGCAGCTTCGTCGTGGCTAGCGGATCCTACGAGCAGTACTTC. The chain joins TRBV7-9 to TRBJ2-7, with 7 bases that match TRBD2. CDR3 length: 16 residues. CDR1 SEHNR and CDR2 FQNEAQ come from the germline V gene (reference sequence). Losses at the gene ends were 3 bases for V and 1 base for J; bases not matched to a gene: 9.